This TCR beta chain is from a study of T cells after yellow fever vaccination. Whole-study findings and limits: Clones that expanded after primary vaccination mostly reappeared after the booster (nearly 98% CD4, approximately 87% CD8). Though it reached lower strength, the secondary response hit its peak faster, day 5 versus 15.

This clonotype was seen repeatedly, ten times or more. The target antigen is unknown. The CDR3 sequence is 15 residues long. V was cut by 5 bases and J by 2 bases, with 14 bases left in between. Germline loops: CDR1 SGHTA, CDR2 FQGNSA. For TCR, cDNA came from 5'RACE template switching, which added a universal primer site and UMIs. TCRdb processed the 5' RACE reads anew with MiXCR; each CDR3 protein has one entry. The sample yields about 75,000 distinct CDR3 sequences, roughly 7% seen once. The chain uses TRBV7-2 and TRBJ2-3; D possibly corresponds to TRBD2 (5 bases). The sequence was collected from a man between 18 and 35 years old who received the YFV17D yellow fever vaccine. This specimen was CD8+ T cells sorted from PBMCs, taken more than 8 days after the first yellow fever vaccination. For the CDR3, the DNA is TGTGCCAGCAGCCCCGGACTGATTAACACAGATACGCAGTATTTT. Protein product: CASSPGLINTDTQYF.